The T cell receptor (beta chain) described here comes from a study of T cell repertoires in cytomegalovirus infection. Of note for this clonotype: Its antigen is as yet unknown.

The CDR3 is made up of 17 amino acids. V lost 5 bases and J lost 4; bases outside the gene matches: 12. Germline CDR1 MNHEY, CDR2 SVGAGI. TCRdb fed the reads into MiXCR, producing one record per CDR3 protein. The profile shows around 230,000 distinct CDR3 sequences, around two fifths of them singletons. Here the sequenced sample was CD8+ T cells from cultured PBMCs, taken from culture after CMV antigen stimulation. The receptor comes from a human donor in good health (CMV status not recorded). Some clones in this sample may be carry-over from other donors' samples. The rearrangement uses TRBV6-5 and TRBJ2-2; 8 bases are shared with TRBD2. CDR3 DNA sequence: TGTGCCAGCAGTCCTTTAGGACTAGCTGCTGGCACCGGGGAGCTGTTTTTT. This sequence encodes CASSPLGLAAGTGELFF.